A selection of T cell receptor beta chains follows, all from one sample in a study of OX40 agonist ivuxolimab in advanced cancers. This table comes from immunoSEQ multiplex PCR, and its TCRdb copy is limited to in-frame clones, with some not included. The sample contains 90,000 to 100,000 clones, about four fifths of which appear only once. The starting material was CD4+ or CD8+ T cells sorted from blood, obtained in a trial of the OX40 agonist ivuxolimab. Receptors were obtained from an adult with an advanced solid tumor such as melanoma, head and neck, liver or kidney cancer. The CDR3 runs from the conserved cysteine through the conserved F or W. Fields, in order: J gene, V gene, D gene, clone size, CDR3 protein, CDR3 DNA. The D gene is left open where the match is weak. Not all rows give a size; the values are once, few, many and, for expanded clones, a class.

J gene: TRBJ2-3
V gene: TRBV6-5
D gene: -
clone size: -
CDR3 protein: CASSYSRDFGDTQYF
CDR3 DNA: TGTGCCAGCAGTTACTCGAGGGACTTCGGGGATACGCAGTATTTT

J gene: TRBJ2-3
V gene: TRBV29-1
D gene: -
clone size: -
CDR3 protein: CSVGFLKGGGRADTQYF
CDR3 DNA: TGCAGCGTTGGCTTCCTAAAGGGCGGAGGCCGGGCAGATACGCAGTATTTT

J gene: TRBJ2-6
V gene: TRBV5-4
D gene: -
clone size: -
CDR3 protein: CASSLGGPFSGANVLTF
CDR3 DNA: TGTGCCAGCAGTCTCGGGGGACCCTTCTCTGGGGCCAACGTCCTGACTTTC

J gene: TRBJ2-3
V gene: TRBV18
D gene: -
clone size: -
CDR3 protein: CASSPPAATDTQYF
CDR3 DNA: TGTGCCAGCTCACCACCGGCGGCCACAGATACGCAGTATTTT

J gene: TRBJ2-7
V gene: TRBV18
D gene: TRBD1
clone size: -
CDR3 protein: CASSPDRGLWYEQYF
CDR3 DNA: TGTGCCAGCTCACCGGACAGGGGGCTTTGGTACGAGCAGTACTTC

J gene: TRBJ2-7
V gene: TRBV14
D gene: -
clone size: -
CDR3 protein: CASSQVVSHEQYF
CDR3 DNA: TGTGCCAGCAGCCAAGTAGTCTCGCACGAGCAGTACTTC

J gene: TRBJ2-5
V gene: TRBV5-4
D gene: TRBD1
clone size: -
CDR3 protein: CASSQGTVQETQYF
CDR3 DNA: TGTGCCAGCAGCCAAGGGACAGTTCAAGAGACCCAGTACTTC

J gene: TRBJ1-3
V gene: TRBV5-8
D gene: -
clone size: -
CDR3 protein: CASSPAEGTSGNTIYF
CDR3 DNA: TGTGCCAGCAGCCCGGCAGAGGGGACCTCTGGAAACACCATATATTTT

J gene: TRBJ2-3
V gene: TRBV7-3
D gene: -
clone size: -
CDR3 protein: CASSSVVTDTQYF
CDR3 DNA: TGTGCCAGCAGCTCAGTTGTCACAGATACGCAGTATTTT

J gene: TRBJ2-7
V gene: TRBV4-2
D gene: -
clone size: -
CDR3 protein: CASGRVEGNEQYF
CDR3 DNA: TGTGCCAGCGGCCGGGTAGAGGGGAACGAGCAGTACTTC

J gene: TRBJ2-3
V gene: TRBV19
D gene: -
clone size: few
CDR3 protein: CARREGEDTQYF
CDR3 DNA: TGTGCCAGGAGGGAAGGGGAAGATACGCAGTATTTT

J gene: TRBJ2-3
V gene: TRBV19
D gene: TRBD1
clone size: -
CDR3 protein: CASSSQGAVDTQYF
CDR3 DNA: TGTGCCAGTAGTTCCCAGGGGGCGGTAGATACGCAGTATTTT

J gene: TRBJ1-5
V gene: TRBV7-2
D gene: -
clone size: -
CDR3 protein: CASSGQINQPQHF
CDR3 DNA: TGTGCCAGCAGCGGACAGATCAATCAGCCCCAGCATTTT

J gene: TRBJ2-5
V gene: TRBV5-6
D gene: TRBD2
clone size: -
CDR3 protein: CASSQASGETQYF
CDR3 DNA: TGTGCCAGCAGCCAAGCTAGCGGAGAGACCCAGTACTTC

J gene: TRBJ2-7
V gene: TRBV7-8
D gene: TRBD1
clone size: -
CDR3 protein: CASSLETGAISYEQYF
CDR3 DNA: TGTGCCAGCAGCTTAGAGACAGGGGCCATCTCCTACGAGCAGTACTTC

J gene: TRBJ1-5
V gene: TRBV12-5
D gene: -
clone size: -
CDR3 protein: CASGLGDIPNQPQHF
CDR3 DNA: TGTGCTAGTGGTTTGGGGGACATCCCAAATCAGCCCCAGCATTTT

J gene: TRBJ1-1
V gene: TRBV7-2
D gene: -
clone size: -
CDR3 protein: CASSSPTLMGRAFF
CDR3 DNA: TGTGCCAGCAGCTCCCCCACGTTAATGGGTCGGGCTTTCTTT

J gene: TRBJ2-3
V gene: TRBV11-2
D gene: -
clone size: few
CDR3 protein: CASSFYGAGVTDTQYF
CDR3 DNA: TGTGCCAGCAGCTTTTATGGGGCTGGGGTAACAGATACGCAGTATTTT

J gene: TRBJ2-2
V gene: TRBV4-1
D gene: -
clone size: -
CDR3 protein: CASSQVLRPTGELFF
CDR3 DNA: TGCGCCAGCAGCCAAGTACTCCGACCCACCGGGGAGCTGTTTTTT

J gene: TRBJ2-7
V gene: TRBV5-1
D gene: TRBD2
clone size: -
CDR3 protein: CASSSQAGVNYEQYF
CDR3 DNA: TGCGCCAGCAGCTCCCAAGCGGGGGTAAACTACGAGCAGTACTTC

J gene: TRBJ2-7
V gene: TRBV14
D gene: -
clone size: -
CDR3 protein: CASSQDPPYYEQYF
CDR3 DNA: TGTGCCAGCAGCCAAGACCCCCCCTACTACGAGCAGTACTTC

J gene: TRBJ2-7
V gene: TRBV27
D gene: -
clone size: -
CDR3 protein: CASRRGAGYEQYF
CDR3 DNA: TGTGCCAGCCGCAGGGGGGCGGGCTACGAGCAGTACTTC

J gene: TRBJ2-7
V gene: TRBV5-1
D gene: -
clone size: -
CDR3 protein: CASSFAQAYEQYF
CDR3 DNA: TGCGCCAGCAGCTTTGCCCAGGCCTACGAGCAGTACTTC

J gene: TRBJ2-1
V gene: TRBV28
D gene: TRBD1
clone size: -
CDR3 protein: CASSLGDREYNEQFF
CDR3 DNA: TGTGCCAGCAGTTTGGGGGACAGGGAGTACAATGAGCAGTTCTTC

J gene: TRBJ1-1
V gene: TRBV28
D gene: TRBD1
clone size: few
CDR3 protein: CASSFRGQSTEAFF
CDR3 DNA: TGTGCCAGCAGTTTCAGGGGGCAGAGCACTGAAGCTTTCTTT

J gene: TRBJ2-4
V gene: TRBV7-9
D gene: TRBD1
clone size: -
CDR3 protein: CASSPGTGLTIQYF
CDR3 DNA: TGTGCCAGCAGCCCCGGGACAGGCCTCACCATTCAGTACTTC

J gene: TRBJ1-3
V gene: TRBV27
D gene: -
clone size: -
CDR3 protein: CASSGAPSGNTIYF
CDR3 DNA: TGTGCCAGCAGTGGCGCGCCCTCTGGAAACACCATATATTTT

J gene: TRBJ1-2
V gene: TRBV18
D gene: -
clone size: -
CDR3 protein: CASSPGNYGYTF
CDR3 DNA: TGTGCCAGCTCACCTGGGAACTATGGCTACACCTTC

J gene: TRBJ1-3
V gene: TRBV4-3
D gene: -
clone size: -
CDR3 protein: CASSQPGPGNTIYF
CDR3 DNA: TGCGCCAGCAGCCAACCGGGGCCCGGAAACACCATATATTTT

J gene: TRBJ1-3
V gene: TRBV28
D gene: TRBD1
clone size: -
CDR3 protein: CASLLSGQGMRNTIYF
CDR3 DNA: TGTGCCAGCCTTCTTTCCGGACAGGGAATGAGAAACACCATATATTTT

J gene: TRBJ1-1
V gene: TRBV12-1
D gene: -
clone size: -
CDR3 protein: CASSPDPRFGTEAFF
CDR3 DNA: TGTGCCAGCAGCCCGGACCCCCGTTTTGGCACTGAAGCTTTCTTT

J gene: TRBJ2-5
V gene: TRBV6-5
D gene: -
clone size: -
CDR3 protein: CASSRGMGGETQYF
CDR3 DNA: TGTGCCAGCAGCCGTGGGATGGGAGGAGAGACCCAGTACTTC

J gene: TRBJ1-2
V gene: TRBV18
D gene: -
clone size: -
CDR3 protein: CASSPPGLWGTF
CDR3 DNA: TGTGCCAGCTCACCACCGGGGCTTTGGGGTACCTTC

J gene: TRBJ2-5
V gene: TRBV29-1
D gene: TRBD1
clone size: -
CDR3 protein: CSVERGRRETQYF
CDR3 DNA: TGCAGCGTTGAAAGGGGGCGCAGAGAGACCCAGTACTTC

J gene: TRBJ2-3
V gene: TRBV9
D gene: -
clone size: -
CDR3 protein: CASNIGAVTTDTQYF
CDR3 DNA: TGTGCCAGCAACATCGGGGCTGTCACTACAGATACGCAGTATTTT

J gene: TRBJ1-2
V gene: TRBV25-1
D gene: -
clone size: -
CDR3 protein: CASSERGKGTQSGYTF
CDR3 DNA: TGTGCCAGCAGTGAAAGGGGTAAAGGGACACAGAGTGGCTACACCTTC

J gene: TRBJ1-1
V gene: TRBV4-1
D gene: -
clone size: -
CDR3 protein: CASSQGRGGTEAFF
CDR3 DNA: TGCGCCAGCAGCCAAGGACGGGGCGGGACTGAAGCTTTCTTT

J gene: TRBJ2-1
V gene: TRBV6-5
D gene: -
clone size: -
CDR3 protein: CASSPQGGGYEQFF
CDR3 DNA: TGTGCCAGCAGTCCTCAGGGGGGGGGCTATGAGCAGTTCTTC

J gene: TRBJ2-1
V gene: TRBV10-3
D gene: TRBD1
clone size: -
CDR3 protein: CATTHGTGINEQFF
CDR3 DNA: TGTGCCACCACCCACGGGACAGGGATCAATGAGCAGTTCTTC

J gene: TRBJ2-4
V gene: TRBV28
D gene: TRBD1
clone size: once
CDR3 protein: CASRPRGQRGNIQYF
CDR3 DNA: TGTGCCAGCAGGCCCAGGGGGCAACGCGGGAACATTCAGTACTTC

J gene: TRBJ1-1
V gene: TRBV4-1
D gene: -
clone size: once
CDR3 protein: CASSPLGRGAEAFF
CDR3 DNA: TGCGCCAGCAGCCCTCTAGGAAGGGGGGCTGAAGCTTTCTTT

J gene: TRBJ2-3
V gene: TRBV6-5
D gene: TRBD2
clone size: -
CDR3 protein: CASSSSGVPSTDTQYF
CDR3 DNA: TGTGCCAGCAGTTCAAGCGGGGTTCCTAGCACAGATACGCAGTATTTT